The entry below describes one T cell receptor (beta chain). The CDR3 consists of 14 residues. Trimming left V 4 bases short and J 7 bases short, with 16 bases between. Germline loops: CDR1 MNHEY, CDR2 SVGAGI. The table came from immunoSEQ multiplex PCR; TCRdb's copy has only in-frame clones and leaves some out. The data show fewer than 30,000 clones, over 70% seen once. These data are taken from a study of STAT5B mutations in CD4+ large granular lymphocyte leukemia. The receptor's source is a human donor in good health. The chain joins TRBV6-5 to TRBJ1-1; D is possibly TRBD1 (5 bases). Sequencing was done on a sample of CD4+ T cells from blood buffy coats. CDR3 sequence reads: CASSFDALGREAFF. The CDR3 DNA is TGTGCCAGCAGTTTTGACGCCTTGGGACGTGAAGCTTTCTTT.